In this sample, the clone carrying this T cell receptor beta chain turned up many times. Its matching antigen is unknown. TCR beta CDR3 region amplification was performed from RNA transcripts. Researchers ran a first-round RT-PCR on the TCR CDR3 using the HTBI primer set. MiXCR, applied by TCRdb to the multiplex PCR reads, yields one record per CDR3 protein. The sample yields around 340,000 distinct CDR3 sequences, about 14% seen once. Uncontrolled infection, other autoimmune disease, pregnancy or lactation excluded patients. These data originate in a study of T cells in Graves' hyperthyroidism and ophthalmopathy. Study results and caveats: From stable hyperthyroidism, ophthalmopathy was set apart by a 13 V-J model.

Input material: blood. The receptor was isolated from a woman under 40 with Graves' hyperthyroidism.

CDR3 region: CASSGSRGTEAFF. CDR3 DNA: TGTGCCAGCAGTGGGAGCAGGGGCACTGAAGCTTTCTTT. This chain uses TRBV2 with TRBJ1-1; D perhaps matches TRBD1 (6 bases). This CDR3 is 13 amino acids long. Trimming shortened V by 4 bases and J by 4 bases, and 10 bases separated the two germline ends. The germline gives CDR1 SNHLY, CDR2 FYNNEI.